These 30 T cell receptor beta chains came from one sample sequenced in a study of T-cell memory formation after mild COVID-19. A single record per CDR3 protein comes from TCRdb applying MiXCR to the 5' RACE reads. The table has over 450,000 distinct CDR3 sequences, about a fifth seen once; the top ten hold approximately 12%. Specimen: PBMCs or a T cell subset sorted from them (not recorded which). Receptor source: an adult woman who had mild COVID-19 (a few samples of this study predate the infection). Cell type and time point are not known.

This clonotype was counted between two and nine times. The rearrangement links TRBV7-9 to TRBJ2-7; D is possibly TRBD2 (6 bases). The CDR3 totals 16 residues. V was cut by 5 bases and J by 5 bases, with 22 bases left in between. Germline CDR1 is SEHNR and CDR2 is FQNEAQ (reference sequence). The CDR3 is CASSPPGSYLINEQYF. The CDR3 bases are TGTGCCAGCAGCCCCCCCGGGAGCTACTTAATTAACGAGCAGTACTTC. The full variable domain, in which reference TRBV7-9 and TRBJ2-7 provide the parts outside the CDR3, is DTGVSQNPRHKITKRGQNVTFRCDPISEHNRLYWYRQTLGQGPEFLTYFQNEAQLEKSRLLSDRFSAERPKGSFSTLEIQRTEQGDSAMYLCASSPPGSYLINEQYFGPGTRLTVT.

The rearrangement uses TRBV7-9 and TRBJ1-1, with a tentative D call TRBD1 (5 bases). Germline V lookup: CDR1 SEHNR, CDR2 FQNEAQ (reference sequence). This CDR3 spans 13 amino acids. Deletions cut 5 bases from V and 6 bases from J, with 13 bases between. CDR3 bases: TGTGCCAGCAGCGTTGGAGGGGTTGCTGAAGCTTTCTTT. It encodes CASSVGGVAEAFF.

This clonotype was seen ten or more times. The chain joins TRBV12-3 or TRBV12-4 to TRBJ2-5; 7 nucleotides line up with TRBD1. Unmatched junction bases numbered 8, after V lost 5 bases and J lost 5 bases. This CDR3 region has 14 residues. CDR3 DNA sequence: TGTGCCAGCAGTCTCTCGGACAGGAGGGAGACCCAGTACTTC. This gives the protein CASSLSDRRETQYF.

This rearrangement joins TRBV9 to TRBJ2-3; 8 bases are a match to TRBD2. CDR1 and CDR2 from the germline V gene are SGDLS and YYNGEE. This CDR3 has 15 residues. With V trimmed by 7 bases and J by 0 bases, 7 bases remained unmatched. In DNA form, the CDR3 reads TGTGCCAGCGGATACAGCGGGGGAAGCACAGATACGCAGTATTTT. Its translation is CASGYSGGSTDTQYF. Full variable domain (outside the CDR3, taken from reference TRBV9 and TRBJ2-3): DSGVTQTPKHLITATGQRVTLRCSPRSGDLSVYWYQQSLDQGLQFLIQYYNGEERAKGNILERFSAQQFPDLHSELNLSSLELGDSALYFCASGYSGGSTDTQYFGPGTRLTVL.

This clonotype was found a few times. The genes are TRBV15 and TRBJ2-3; TRBD2 aligns across 13 bases. V lost 0 bases and J lost 2; bases outside the gene matches: 5. The V gene's germline CDR1 is LNHNV and CDR2 YYDKDF (reference sequence). The CDR3 extends over 18 amino acids. As DNA, the CDR3 is TGTGCCACCAGCAGAGAACCGGGACTAGCGGGGAACACAGATACGCAGTATTTT. Encoded protein: CATSREPGLAGNTDTQYF.

This clonotype showed up just a few times. The chain couples TRBV6-1 to TRBJ1-2; possibly TRBD1 for D (5 bases). The CDR3 length is 13 residues. Trimming removed 4 bases from V and 0 bases from J, with 6 bases in between. Germline-derived CDR1 and CDR2 are MNHNS and SASEGT. The CDR3 DNA sequence: TGTGCCAGCAGTGTGGGACCTAACTATGGCTACACCTTC. Its protein product is CASSVGPNYGYTF.

This clonotype was found many times. The chain recombines TRBV5-8 with TRBJ1-1; no firm D call. This CDR3 has 12 amino acids. Germline values: CDR1 SGHTS, CDR2 YDEGEE. V was clipped by 2 bases and J by 0 bases, with 2 bases between them. The CDR3 bases are TGTGCCAGCAGCTTTATGAACACTGAAGCTTTCTTT. Its protein is CASSFMNTEAFF.

The chain combines TRBV12-3 or TRBV12-4 with TRBJ2-3, with D tentatively TRBD2 (5 bases). Trimming stripped 5 bases from V and 4 bases from J, with 13 bases between. This CDR3 is 14 amino acids long. The DNA of the CDR3 is TGTGCCAGCAGTCCCCCCCTGGAGGCAGATACGCAGTATTTT. Translation gives CASSPPLEADTQYF.

The rearrangement joins TRBV15 to TRBJ1-5; D not resolved. The CDR3 spans 17 residues. The V and J ends lost 2 bases and 3 bases respectively, with 17 bases between them. The germline CDR1 and CDR2 sequences are LNHNV and YYDKDF (reference sequence). CDR3 loop: CATSRPRSVGNNQPQHF. The DNA of the CDR3 is TGTGCCACCAGCAGACCCCGTAGCGTGGGAAACAATCAGCCCCAGCATTTT.

The J gene is TRBJ1-1, the V gene TRBV19; 8 positions match TRBD1. Trimming took 5 bases from V and 6 from J; bases not matched to a gene: 11. Germline CDR1 LNHDA, CDR2 SQIVND (reference sequence). This CDR3 contains 15 residues. The CDR3 DNA reads as TGTGCCAGTAGTTTACCAGGGGGCGCGGGGGCTGAAGCTTTCTTT. Amino acid sequence: CASSLPGGAGAEAFF.

This clonotype has just a few counts. The chain couples TRBV5-4 to TRBJ2-3, with TRBD2 matching over 9 bases. The V segment lost 3 bases and the J segment 6 bases; nucleotides outside the gene matches: 5. Germline assignment: CDR1 SGHNT and CDR2 YYREEE (reference sequence). The CDR3 length is 14 residues. The CDR3 region is CASSSRTSEDTQYF. DNA for the CDR3: TGTGCCAGCAGCTCCCGGACTAGCGAGGATACGCAGTATTTT.

This clonotype was observed a handful of times. The chain has TRBV7-3 and TRBJ2-2; tentatively, D is TRBD1 (5 bases). V shed 0 bases and J shed 5 bases, with 22 bases lying between them. CDR1 and CDR2 from the germline V gene are SGHTA and FQGTGA. This CDR3 spans 19 amino acids. CDR3 bases: TGTGCCAGCAGCTTAACGGTTTTCGGAGTTCAGGGCTCAACCGGGGAGCTGTTTTTT. Its translation is CASSLTVFGVQGSTGELFF.

This clonotype has more than one count but fewer than ten. The rearrangement links TRBV7-9 to TRBJ2-4; D remains ambiguous. This CDR3 is built from 13 residues. Germline V gene lookup returns CDR1 SEHNR and CDR2 FQNEAQ (reference sequence). The V gene lost 0 bases and the J gene lost 5 bases, with 5 bases spanning the gap. In DNA form, the CDR3 reads TGTGCCAGCAGCTTAGCAGGGCAAAACATTCAGTACTTC. It specifies CASSLAGQNIQYF.

This clonotype showed up many times. The V gene is TRBV20-1, the J gene TRBJ2-3, with 7 positions matching TRBD2. CDR1 and CDR2 from the germline V gene are DFQATT and SNEGSKA (reference sequence). The CDR3 contains 11 residues. V dropped 5 bases and J dropped 9; count of bases not matched to a gene: 5. The CDR3 loop is CSAPREGTQYF. DNA for the CDR3: TGCAGTGCTCCAAGGGAGGGGACGCAGTATTTT.

The rearrangement links TRBV19 to TRBJ2-7; D is perhaps TRBD1 (5 bases). Looked up from germline, CDR1 is LNHDA and CDR2 is SQIVND (reference sequence). The V gene lost 5 bases and the J gene lost 3 bases, with 11 bases spanning the gap. The CDR3 spans 13 residues. CDR3 sequence: CASSPDRYYEQYF. The DNA for the CDR3 is TGTGCCAGTAGTCCCGACAGATACTACGAGCAGTACTTC. The complete variable domain, with remaining parts taken from reference TRBV19 and TRBJ2-7, reads DGGITQSPKYLFRKEGQNVTLSCEQNLNHDAMYWYRQDPGQGLRLIYYSQIVNDFQKGDIAEGYSVSREKKESFPLTVTSAQKNPTAFYLCASSPDRYYEQYFGPGTRLTVT.

This clonotype came up a few times. The J gene is TRBJ2-6, the V gene TRBV7-9; 8 nucleotides match TRBD1. Germline CDR1 SEHNR, CDR2 FQNEAQ (reference sequence). Trimming took 2 bases from V and 0 from J; bases not matched to a gene: 9. This CDR3 is 19 amino acids long. CDR3 loop: CASSLRSQGALSGANVLTF. CDR3 sequence (DNA): TGTGCCAGCAGCTTACGTAGCCAGGGGGCCCTCTCTGGGGCCAACGTCCTGACTTTC.

The CDR3 DNA is TGTGCCAGCAGCCCACGGGGACAGGGCAGCTATGGCTACACCTTC. The encoded protein is CASSPRGQGSYGYTF. This chain connects TRBV7-9 to TRBJ1-2; TRBD1 agrees at 9 bases. Per the germline V gene, CDR1 is SEHNR and CDR2 is FQNEAQ (reference sequence). CDR3 size: 15 residues. The V gene end was trimmed by 5 bases and the J gene end by 4 bases; junction bases not matched to a gene: 8.

This chain's CDR3 is CASSPNPVRSYEQYF. CDR3 bases: TGTGCCAGCAGCCCGAATCCAGTACGCTCCTACGAGCAGTACTTC. This sequence joins TRBV12-3 or TRBV12-4 and TRBJ2-7; unclear D gene. The ends were cut back, 6 bases at V and 0 bases at J, with 15 bases in the middle. CDR3 length: 15 amino acids.

V is TRBV20-1 and J is TRBJ1-1; 8 bases fit TRBD1. J gave up 3 bases and V 5 bases, and 5 bases lay outside the gene matches. The CDR3 covers 13 residues. Germline V gives CDR1 DFQATT, CDR2 SNEGSKA (reference sequence). The CDR3 reads CSAPDRVYTEAFF. As DNA, the CDR3 is TGCAGTGCTCCGGACAGGGTCTACACTGAAGCTTTCTTT.

This clonotype came up a few times. The rearrangement joins TRBV6-6 to TRBJ2-2; D gene unclear. V was shortened by 5 bases and J by 6 bases, with 10 bases between the two germline ends. The CDR3 is 13 residues long. From germline, CDR1 is MNHNY and CDR2 SVGAGI (reference sequence). The DNA of the CDR3 is TGTGCCAGCAGTCCTCACGAGGCCGGGGAGCTGTTTTTT. Its translation: CASSPHEAGELFF.

This sequence joins TRBV7-6 and TRBJ1-4; D is perhaps TRBD1 (6 bases). V was trimmed by 2 bases and J by 10 bases, leaving 17 bases between them. This CDR3 contains 15 residues. Germline CDR1 SGHVS, CDR2 FNYEAQ. The CDR3 nucleotides read TGTGCCAGCAGCTTACAGACAGGACTGATAAGAAAACTGTTTTTT. It codes for CASSLQTGLIRKLFF.

A word on this clonotype: Relative to the germline gene, one junction end is altered; a read error may explain this. The chain is built from TRBV7-3 and TRBJ2-1, with D possibly being TRBD1 (5 bases). There are 14 residues in the CDR3. Germline loops: CDR1 SGHTA, CDR2 FQGTGA. DNA for the CDR3: TGTGCCAGAAGCTTCGTTCATACAGGCAATGAGCAGTTCTTC. Translating gives CARSFVHTGNEQFF.

The chain combines TRBV7-9 with TRBJ2-1, with 9 nucleotides matching TRBD2. V shed 1 base and J 9 bases; nucleotides not matched to a gene: 7. Germline assignment: CDR1 SEHNR and CDR2 FQNEAQ (reference sequence). This CDR3 has 15 amino acids. CDR3 sequence reads: CASSLDGGRAIEQFF. CDR3 DNA sequence: TGTGCCAGCAGCTTAGATGGCGGGAGGGCCATTGAGCAGTTCTTC.

The chain employs TRBV24-1 and TRBJ1-2, with a tentative D call TRBD1 (6 bases). This CDR3 comprises 14 residues. Between the trimmed V and J ends, which lost 4 bases and 2 bases, there was a span of 10 bases. Germline V gives CDR1 KGHDR, CDR2 SFDVKD. The CDR3: CATSDPDSNYGYTF. The CDR3 nucleotides are TGTGCCACCAGTGACCCGGACAGCAACTATGGCTACACCTTC.

In regard to this clonotype: A much larger clone lies one base from this, so it may be a read error. The chain links TRBV7-9 to TRBJ1-3; D is unresolved. The CDR3 totals 12 residues. V was shortened by 5 bases and J by 4 bases, with 6 bases between the two germline ends. The V gene's germline CDR1 is SEHNR and CDR2 FQNEAQ (reference sequence). CDR3 coding DNA: TGTGCCAGCAGCGCCGCCGGAAACACCATATATTTT. Translation: CASSAAGNTIYF.

This clonotype was observed a handful of times. This chain links TRBV24-1 with TRBJ1-2; 8 bases agree with TRBD1. Germline V gene sequence: CDR1 KGHDR, CDR2 SFDVKD. CDR3 length: 13 residues. The J segment lost 5 bases and the V segment lost 9 bases, leaving 7 bases of the junction unmatched. The DNA of the CDR3 is TGTGCCACCGAAGGGACAGGAGGTTATGGCTACACCTTC. This gives the protein CATEGTGGYGYTF.

This clonotype was seen a few times. The chain carries TRBV24-1 and TRBJ2-1, with 8 bases lining up with TRBD1. Germline V CDR1 and CDR2: KGHDR, SFDVKD. The CDR3 is 15 amino acids. Trimming removed 2 bases from V and 5 bases from J; junction bases left unmatched: 4. CDR3 sequence: CATSDSDRADNEQFF. The CDR3 DNA follows: TGTGCCACCAGTGATTCGGACAGGGCGGACAATGAGCAGTTCTTC.

This chain uses TRBV29-1 with TRBJ1-2, with 7 bases fitting TRBD1. The germline V gene encodes CDR1 SQVTM and CDR2 ANQGSEA. After removal of 7 bases from V and 2 bases from J, the junction contained 4 bases not matched to a gene. The CDR3 extends over 12 amino acids. CDR3 nucleotide sequence: TGCAGCGCTTTGACAGGGAACTATGGCTACACCTTC. It translates to CSALTGNYGYTF.

V is TRBV12-3 or TRBV12-4 and J is TRBJ2-1; TRBD2 agrees at 8 bases. V gave up 5 bases and J gave up 0 bases; unmatched junction bases: 15. The CDR3 spans 19 residues. DNA for the CDR3: TGTGCCAGCAGTGCGCTGCAAGCGGGGGACTTGAGCTCCTACAATGAGCAGTTCTTC. Protein sequence: CASSALQAGDLSSYNEQFF.

In this sample, this clonotype turned up many times. CDR3 DNA sequence: TGTGCCAGCAGCCAAGTGGGTCCTTACGAGCAGTACTTC. The encoded protein is CASSQVGPYEQYF. The chain uses TRBV3-1 and TRBJ2-7; D gene unclear. The V gene's germline CDR1 is LGHDT and CDR2 YNNKEL (reference sequence). This CDR3 is 13 amino acids long. The V and J ends lost 1 base and 4 bases respectively, with 8 bases between them.